This TCR beta chain was profiled in a study of cytomegalovirus exposure and HLA in healthy donors. Study-level information: From HLA-typed donors, an early data release held tens of millions of unique TCRs. Study results and limitations: Immune exposure data for these donors was limited to CMV serostatus.

Comment on this clone: Antigen: not known.

CDR1 and CDR2 from the germline V gene are SGDLS and YYNGEE. Trimming removed 0 bases at V and 2 bases at J, with 9 bases between. The CDR3 has 14 amino acids. The PCR contained 60 Vbeta and 13 Jbeta primers. Profiled with immunoSEQ multiplex PCR; TCRdb holds only in-frame clones, not every one. The sample includes fewer than 150,000 clones, around 79% seen only once; the top ten take 2.5% to 3%. The chain uses TRBV9 and TRBJ2-7; D remains ambiguous. The sample consisted of PBMCs. The TCR comes from a male donor in good health and CMV-seronegative. The DNA for the CDR3 is TGTGCCAGCAGCGTAGGCCCCTCGGCCTACGAGCAGTACTTC. Residues: CASSVGPSAYEQYF.